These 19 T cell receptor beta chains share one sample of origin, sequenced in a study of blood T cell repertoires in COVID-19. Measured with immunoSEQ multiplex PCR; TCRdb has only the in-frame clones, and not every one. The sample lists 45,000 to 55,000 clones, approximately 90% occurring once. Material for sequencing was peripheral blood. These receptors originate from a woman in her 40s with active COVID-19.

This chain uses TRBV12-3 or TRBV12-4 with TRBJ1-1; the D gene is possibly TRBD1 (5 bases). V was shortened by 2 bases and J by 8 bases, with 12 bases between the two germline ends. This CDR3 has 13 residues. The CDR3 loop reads CASSLKQDTEAFF. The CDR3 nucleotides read TGTGCCAGCAGTTTAAAACAGGATACCGAAGCTTTCTTT.

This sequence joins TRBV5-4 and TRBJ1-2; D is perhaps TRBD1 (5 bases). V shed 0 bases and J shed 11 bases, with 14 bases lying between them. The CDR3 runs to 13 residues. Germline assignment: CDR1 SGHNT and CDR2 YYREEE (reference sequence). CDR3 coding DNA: TGTGCCAGCAGCTTGGCCGGGGGTTTGGGGTACACCTTC. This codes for CASSLAGGLGYTF. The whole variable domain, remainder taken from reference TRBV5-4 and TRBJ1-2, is ETGVTQSPTHLIKTRGQQVTLRCSSQSGHNTVSWYQQALGQGPQFIFQYYREEENGRGNFPPRFSGLQFPNYSSELNVNALELDDSALYLCASSLAGGLGYTFGSGTRLTVV.

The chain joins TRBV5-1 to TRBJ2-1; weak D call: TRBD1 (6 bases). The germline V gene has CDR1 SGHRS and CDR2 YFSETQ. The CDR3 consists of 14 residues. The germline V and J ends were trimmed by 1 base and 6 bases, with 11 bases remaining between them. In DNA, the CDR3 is TGCGCCAGCAGCTTGAGTCAGGGGCGCAATGAGCAGTTCTTC. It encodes CASSLSQGRNEQFF.

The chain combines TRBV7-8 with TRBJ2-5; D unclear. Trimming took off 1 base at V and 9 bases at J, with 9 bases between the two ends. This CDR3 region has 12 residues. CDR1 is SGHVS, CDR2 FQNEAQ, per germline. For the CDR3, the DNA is TGTGCCAGCAGCTTAGGGGCCGTGGCCCAGTACTTC. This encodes CASSLGAVAQYF.

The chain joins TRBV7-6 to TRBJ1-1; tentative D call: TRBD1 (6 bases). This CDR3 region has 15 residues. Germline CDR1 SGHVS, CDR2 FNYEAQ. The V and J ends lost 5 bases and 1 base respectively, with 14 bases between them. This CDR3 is CASSPQQGSNTEAFF. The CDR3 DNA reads TGTGCCAGCAGCCCCCAACAGGGCTCGAACACTGAAGCTTTCTTT.

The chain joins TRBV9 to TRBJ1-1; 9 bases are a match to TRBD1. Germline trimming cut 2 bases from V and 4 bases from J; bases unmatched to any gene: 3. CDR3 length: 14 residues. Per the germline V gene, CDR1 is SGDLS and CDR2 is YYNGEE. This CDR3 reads CASSVLTGGTEAFF. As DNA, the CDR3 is TGTGCCAGCAGCGTTCTGACAGGGGGCACTGAAGCTTTCTTT.

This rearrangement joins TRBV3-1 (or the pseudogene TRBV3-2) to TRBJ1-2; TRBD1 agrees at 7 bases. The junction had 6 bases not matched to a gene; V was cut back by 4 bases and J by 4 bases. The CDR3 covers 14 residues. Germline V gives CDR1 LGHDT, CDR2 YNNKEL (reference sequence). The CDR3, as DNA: TGTGCCAGCAGCCTAGACAGGGTGGCCTATGGCTACACCTTC. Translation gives CASSLDRVAYGYTF.

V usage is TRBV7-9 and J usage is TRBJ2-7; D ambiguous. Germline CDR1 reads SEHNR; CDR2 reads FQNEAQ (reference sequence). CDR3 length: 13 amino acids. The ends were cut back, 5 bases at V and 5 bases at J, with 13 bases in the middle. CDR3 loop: CASSRVLSHEQYF. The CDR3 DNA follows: TGTGCCAGCAGCCGAGTATTGTCGCACGAGCAGTACTTC.

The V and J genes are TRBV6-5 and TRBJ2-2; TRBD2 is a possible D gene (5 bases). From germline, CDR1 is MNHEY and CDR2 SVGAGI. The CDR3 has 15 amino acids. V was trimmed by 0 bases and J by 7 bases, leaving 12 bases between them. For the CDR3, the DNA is TGTGCCAGCAGTTACTCGAGAGGGCCGTACGGGGAGCTGTTTTTT. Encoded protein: CASSYSRGPYGELFF.

The CDR3 DNA sequence: TGTGCCAGCAGCCCCTTCTTAGACATGTCCCAGCCCCAGCATTTT. Its translation: CASSPFLDMSQPQHF. V and J are TRBV5-5 and TRBJ1-5; D not certain. The germline gives CDR1 SGHKS, CDR2 YYEKEE (reference sequence). The CDR3 is 15 residues long. Trimming took 4 bases from V and 7 from J, leaving 18 bases between them.

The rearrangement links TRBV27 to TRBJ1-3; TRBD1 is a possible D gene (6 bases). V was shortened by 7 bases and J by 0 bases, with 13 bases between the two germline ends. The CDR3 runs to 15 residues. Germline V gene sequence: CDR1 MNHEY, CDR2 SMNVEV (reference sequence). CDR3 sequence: CASKAGAISGNTIYF. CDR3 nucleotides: TGTGCCAGCAAGGCAGGGGCGATCTCTGGAAACACCATATATTTT.

The CDR3 bases are TGCAGCGTTCACGGGCAGGGTGATGAGCAGTTCTTC. Translating it yields CSVHGQGDEQFF. The chain employs TRBV29-1 and TRBJ2-1; D may be TRBD1 (5 bases). V was clipped by 5 bases and J by 8 bases, with 13 bases between them. Germline values: CDR1 SQVTM, CDR2 ANQGSEA. CDR3 length: 12 residues.

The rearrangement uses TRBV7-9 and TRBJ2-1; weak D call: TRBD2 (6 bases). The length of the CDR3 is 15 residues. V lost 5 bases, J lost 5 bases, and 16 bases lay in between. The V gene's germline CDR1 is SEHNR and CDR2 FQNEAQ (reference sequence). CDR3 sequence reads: CASSPTSGGDNEQFF. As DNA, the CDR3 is TGTGCCAGCAGCCCCACTAGTGGCGGGGACAATGAGCAGTTCTTC. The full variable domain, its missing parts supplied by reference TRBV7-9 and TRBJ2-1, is DTGVSQNPRHKITKRGQNVTFRCDPISEHNRLYWYRQTLGQGPEFLTYFQNEAQLEKSRLLSDRFSAERPKGSFSTLEIQRTEQGDSAMYLCASSPTSGGDNEQFFGPGTRLTVL.

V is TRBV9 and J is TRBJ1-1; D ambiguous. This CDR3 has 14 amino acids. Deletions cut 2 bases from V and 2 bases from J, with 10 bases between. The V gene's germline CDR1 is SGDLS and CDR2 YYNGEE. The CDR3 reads CASSVRRENTEAFF. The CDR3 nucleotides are TGTGCCAGCAGCGTCCGGCGGGAAAACACTGAAGCTTTCTTT.

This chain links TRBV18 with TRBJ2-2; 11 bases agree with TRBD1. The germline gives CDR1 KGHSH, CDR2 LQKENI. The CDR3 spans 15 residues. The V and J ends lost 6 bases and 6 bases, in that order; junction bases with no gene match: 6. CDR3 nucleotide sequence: TGTGCCAGCTCGTCGCCGGGACAGGGGGCCGGGGAGCTGTTTTTT. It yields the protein CASSSPGQGAGELFF.

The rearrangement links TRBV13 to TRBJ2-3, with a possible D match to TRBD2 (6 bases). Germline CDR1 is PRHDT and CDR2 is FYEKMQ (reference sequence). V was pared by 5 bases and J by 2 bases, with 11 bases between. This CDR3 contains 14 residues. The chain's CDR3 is CASSTPGVTDTQYF. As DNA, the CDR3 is TGTGCCAGCAGCACGCCGGGGGTCACAGATACGCAGTATTTT.

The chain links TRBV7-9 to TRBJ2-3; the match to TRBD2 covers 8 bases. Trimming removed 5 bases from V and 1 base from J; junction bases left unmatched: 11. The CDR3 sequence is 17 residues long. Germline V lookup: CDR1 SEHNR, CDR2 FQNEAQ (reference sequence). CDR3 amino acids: CASSPGPGRGGTDTQYF. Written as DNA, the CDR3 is TGTGCCAGCAGCCCCGGCCCGGGGCGGGGGGGCACAGATACGCAGTATTTT.

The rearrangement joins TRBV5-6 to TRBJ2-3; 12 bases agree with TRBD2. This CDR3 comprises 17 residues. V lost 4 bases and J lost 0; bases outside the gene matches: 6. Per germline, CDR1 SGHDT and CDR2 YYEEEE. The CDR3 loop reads CASSTPGLAGSTDTQYF. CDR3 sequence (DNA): TGTGCCAGCAGCACACCAGGACTAGCGGGGAGCACAGATACGCAGTATTTT.

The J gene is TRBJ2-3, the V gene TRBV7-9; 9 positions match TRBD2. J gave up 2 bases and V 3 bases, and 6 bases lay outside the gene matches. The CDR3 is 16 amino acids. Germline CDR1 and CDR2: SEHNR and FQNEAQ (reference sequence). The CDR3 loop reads CASSLVSSGDTDTQYF. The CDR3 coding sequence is TGTGCCAGCAGCTTGGTATCTAGCGGGGACACAGATACGCAGTATTTT.